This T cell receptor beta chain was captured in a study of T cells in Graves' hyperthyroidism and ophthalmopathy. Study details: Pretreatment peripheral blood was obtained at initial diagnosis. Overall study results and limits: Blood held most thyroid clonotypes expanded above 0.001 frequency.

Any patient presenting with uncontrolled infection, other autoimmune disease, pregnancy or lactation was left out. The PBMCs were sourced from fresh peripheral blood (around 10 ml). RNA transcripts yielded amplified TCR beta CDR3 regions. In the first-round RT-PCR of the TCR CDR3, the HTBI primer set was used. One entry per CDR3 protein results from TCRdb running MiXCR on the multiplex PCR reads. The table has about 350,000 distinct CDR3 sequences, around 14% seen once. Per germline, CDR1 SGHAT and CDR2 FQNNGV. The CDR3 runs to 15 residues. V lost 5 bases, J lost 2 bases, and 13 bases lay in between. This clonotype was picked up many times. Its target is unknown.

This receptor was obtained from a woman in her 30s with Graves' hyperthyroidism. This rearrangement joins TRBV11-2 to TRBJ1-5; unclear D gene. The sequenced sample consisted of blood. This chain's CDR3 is CASSPEGMGNQPQHF. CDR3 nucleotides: TGTGCCAGCAGCCCGGAGGGAATGGGCAATCAGCCCCAGCATTTT.